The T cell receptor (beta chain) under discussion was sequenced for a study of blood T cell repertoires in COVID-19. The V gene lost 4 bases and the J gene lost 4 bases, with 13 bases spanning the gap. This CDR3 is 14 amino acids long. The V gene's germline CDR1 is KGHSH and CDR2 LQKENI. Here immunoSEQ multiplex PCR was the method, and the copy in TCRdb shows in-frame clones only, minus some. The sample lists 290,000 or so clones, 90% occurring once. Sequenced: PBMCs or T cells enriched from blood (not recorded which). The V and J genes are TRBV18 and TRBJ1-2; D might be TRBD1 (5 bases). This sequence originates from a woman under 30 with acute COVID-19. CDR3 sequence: CASSQAGQGYGYTF. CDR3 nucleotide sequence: TGTGCCAGCTCACAGGCAGGGCAGGGCTATGGCTACACCTTC.